Detailed here is one T cell receptor (beta chain). Its antigen is as yet unknown. Before the COVID-19 pandemic, during about 2010-2018, CD4+ T cells were taken from unexposed donors. The cells were cultured for roughly 11 days before CD4+ T cells were isolated. Cells permitting, SARS-CoV-2 S/N and four cold-coronavirus spikes were tested on unexposed-donor CD4+ T cells. Fresh IL-2 medium replaced half the medium on days 3 and 7. The record originates from a study of CD4 T cells in relation to SARS-CoV-2 and coronaviruses. Repertoires were generated with immunoSEQ multiplex PCR, while TCRdb's copy carries only in-frame clones and drops some. The data hold tens of thousands of clones, with roughly 72% observed a single time. This clonotype was obtained from a human donor in good health. The sequenced sample was CD4+ T cells from PBMCs, cultured in vitro.

As DNA, the CDR3 is TGTGCCACCAGCCGGGACGAGAATTCACCCCTCCACTTT. Its translation is CATSRDENSPLHF. The chain uses TRBV24-1 and TRBJ1-6, with D perhaps TRBD1 (5 bases). Germline V gene sequence: CDR1 KGHDR, CDR2 SFDVKD. This CDR3 has 13 amino acids. V shed 7 bases and J shed 7 bases, with 10 bases lying between them.